A selection of T cell receptor beta chains follows, all from one sample in a study of shared clonotypes between healthy human individuals. Generated by immunoSEQ multiplex PCR, the TCRdb table keeps only in-frame clones and is missing some. The sample includes roughly 2,000,000 clones, over 85% of them seen just once. The material sequenced was naive CD8+ T cells from PBMCs. Every receptor here comes from a man younger than 35 in good health. Some clones in this sample may be carry-over from other donors' samples. The CDR3 runs from the conserved cysteine through the conserved F or W. D genes are given only for firm matches. A clone size is listed for some rows: how often the clone was seen (once, few, many), or a class if it is expanded.

D gene	J gene	V gene	clone size	CDR3 DNA	CDR3 protein
NA	TRBJ2-6	TRBV19	once	TGTGCCAGTAGTATAAGTCAAGGCCCTACGTACGGTTCTGGGGCCAACGTCCTGACTTTC	CASSISQGPTYGSGANVLTF
TRBD2	TRBJ2-3	TRBV29-1	NA	TGCAGCGTTGCGGCGGGGGGGCAGTATTTT	CSVAAGGQYF
NA	TRBJ2-7	TRBV10-2	once	TGCGCCAGCAGTGAGGGGATATCCTACGAGCAGTACTTC	CASSEGISYEQYF
TRBD2	TRBJ2-7	TRBV15	NA	TGTGCCACCAGCCGACCGGGACTAGCGGCAGAGTACGAGCAGTACTTC	CATSRPGLAAEYEQYF
NA	TRBJ2-7	TRBV27	NA	TGTGCCAGCAGTTCCCCCAGAACAGGGTTTTACGAGCAGTACTTC	CASSSPRTGFYEQYF
NA	TRBJ2-7	TRBV27	NA	TGTGCCAGCAGTACCTTAGGCGTCTATCCCTACGAGCAGTACTTC	CASSTLGVYPYEQYF
NA	TRBJ1-4	TRBV18	once	TGTGCCAGCTCACCACCCACCCGATCAACTAATGAAAAACTGTTTTTT	CASSPPTRSTNEKLFF
TRBD1	TRBJ2-7	TRBV7-9	NA	TGTGCCAGCAGCTTCGTGCTGAGGACAGGGGGCAGTTACGAGCAGTACTTC	CASSFVLRTGGSYEQYF
NA	TRBJ1-2	TRBV13	NA	TGTGCCAGCAGCTTATTAGGTGGTGGTTATGGCTACACCTTC	CASSLLGGGYGYTF
TRBD1	TRBJ1-4	TRBV2	NA	TGTGCCAGCAGTGAACGGACAGGGGAAAAAGAAAAACTGTTTTTT	CASSERTGEKEKLFF
NA	TRBJ2-7	TRBV27	NA	TGTGCCAGCAGTCCCTCTGACATCTCCTACGAGCAGTACTTC	CASSPSDISYEQYF
TRBD2	TRBJ2-7	TRBV9	NA	TGTGCCAGCAGCCTAGATCATAAGGGACTAGCGGGAGGGCCCGGGTACGAGCAGTACTTC	CASSLDHKGLAGGPGYEQYF
TRBD1	TRBJ2-5	TRBV5-1	once	TGCGCCAGCAGCCCACAGGGGACGGGGGAGACCCAGTACTTC	CASSPQGTGETQYF
NA	TRBJ2-3	TRBV28	NA	TGTGCCAGCAGTCCCCGCGTGAGTTTATCAGATACGCAGTATTTT	CASSPRVSLSDTQYF
NA	TRBJ1-2	TRBV4-3	NA	TGCGCCAGCAGCCAAGTGTCAAGGGGTTTTTATGGCTACACCTTC	CASSQVSRGFYGYTF
NA	TRBJ2-1	TRBV27	NA	TGTGCCAGCAGTATGGACTTTGCCAATGAGCAGTTCTTC	CASSMDFANEQFF
NA	TRBJ1-2	TRBV9	NA	TGTGCCAGCACTAGAGACCTTAACTATGGCTACACCTTC	CASTRDLNYGYTF
NA	TRBJ2-7	TRBV5-4	NA	TGTGCCAGCAGCTTGGCCAGAGGGGGCTACGAGCAGTACTTC	CASSLARGGYEQYF
NA	TRBJ2-1	TRBV11-3	NA	TGTGCCAGCAGTCTTAGGGGGGCTGTGAATGAGCAGTTCTTC	CASSLRGAVNEQFF
NA	TRBJ2-7	TRBV6-1	NA	TGTGCCAGCAGTGTGGGTCGAGGGGACCGTACCTACGAGCAGTACTTC	CASSVGRGDRTYEQYF
NA	TRBJ2-1	TRBV2	NA	TGTGCCAGCAGTGCGCGGGTTTCCTACAATGAGCAGTTCTTC	CASSARVSYNEQFF
NA	TRBJ2-6	TRBV5-6	NA	TGTGCCAGCAGCTTGGTTATAAGGGACGGTATCTCTGGGGCCAACGTCCTGACTTTC	CASSLVIRDGISGANVLTF
NA	TRBJ2-3	TRBV7-3	once	TGTGCCAGCAGCTTTGGCGGTTACACAGATACGCAGTATTTT	CASSFGGYTDTQYF
TRBD1	TRBJ2-7	TRBV5-6	NA	TGTGCCAGCAGACCCCGGGACAGCTCCTCCTACGAGCAGTACTTC	CASRPRDSSSYEQYF
NA	TRBJ2-5	TRBV28	NA	TGTGCCAGCAGTTTGATGGTCCAAGAGACCCAGTACTTC	CASSLMVQETQYF
NA	TRBJ2-3	TRBV2	NA	TGTGCCAGCAGGCGGGGAGGAGTCACAGATACGCAGTATTTT	CASRRGGVTDTQYF
NA	TRBJ1-1	TRBV4-1	NA	TGCGCCAGCAGCCAAGTGGTGGGGCTGAACACTGAAGCTTTCTTT	CASSQVVGLNTEAFF
NA	TRBJ2-7	TRBV28	NA	TGTGCCAGCAGTCTTAGGCAGTACGAGCAGTACTTC	CASSLRQYEQYF
NA	TRBJ2-3	TRBV7-3	NA	TGTGCCAGCAGCTTAACGGCTAGCCCGACAGATACGCAGTATTTT	CASSLTASPTDTQYF
TRBD2	TRBJ2-1	TRBV25-1	NA	TGTGCCAGCAGTGGGGTAGCGGGGGTGACCTACAATGAGCAGTTCTTC	CASSGVAGVTYNEQFF
NA	TRBJ2-5	TRBV9	NA	TGTGCCAGCAGCGTATCGGGCGGGAACCAAGAGACCCAGTACTTC	CASSVSGGNQETQYF
NA	TRBJ2-7	TRBV7-2	NA	TGTGCCAGCAGCTCAGGACACCCTGGGCAGTTC	CASSSGHPGQF
NA	TRBJ2-1	TRBV11-2	NA	TGTGCCAGCAGCTTCGGGGTCGGGCGAGGCGATGAGCAGTTCTTC	CASSFGVGRGDEQFF
TRBD1	TRBJ2-7	TRBV27	NA	TGTGCCAGCAGTTTCCTTCCCCGGACAGGGGTCTACGAGCAGTACTTC	CASSFLPRTGVYEQYF
NA	TRBJ1-2	TRBV6-6	NA	TGTGCCAGCAGGGGATGGACAGTTTATGGCTACACCTTC	CASRGWTVYGYTF
NA	TRBJ2-3	TRBV9	NA	TGTGCCAGCAGCGTAGGTCTCGGGAGCACAGATACGCAGTATTTT	CASSVGLGSTDTQYF
TRBD2	TRBJ2-1	TRBV28	once	TGTGCCAGCAGTTTGGAGGGACTAGCGGTGTACAATGAGCAGTTCTTC	CASSLEGLAVYNEQFF
NA	TRBJ2-3	TRBV28	NA	TGTGCCAGCAGTTGGCTAGCAGATACGCAGTATTTT	CASSWLADTQYF
NA	TRBJ2-3	TRBV19	NA	TGTGCCAGCCCGCCCCGGGGGCCCTCCACAGATACGCAGTATTTT	CASPPRGPSTDTQYF
NA	TRBJ2-7	TRBV11-2	NA	TGTGCCAGCAGTTCACTTCGGGCCTACGAGCAGTACTTC	CASSSLRAYEQYF
NA	TRBJ2-6	TRBV28	NA	TGTGCCAGCCAACTTTATTCTGGGGCCAACGTCCTGACTTTC	CASQLYSGANVLTF